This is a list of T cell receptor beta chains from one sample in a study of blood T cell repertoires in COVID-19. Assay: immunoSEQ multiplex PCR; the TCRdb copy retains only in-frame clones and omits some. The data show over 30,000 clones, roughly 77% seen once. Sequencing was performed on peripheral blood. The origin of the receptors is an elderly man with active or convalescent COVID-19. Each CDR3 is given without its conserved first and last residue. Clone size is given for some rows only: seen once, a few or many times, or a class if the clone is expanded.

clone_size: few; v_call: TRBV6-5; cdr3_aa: ASTEVAGGTYEQY
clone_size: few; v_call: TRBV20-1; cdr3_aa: SASDLGGNTIY
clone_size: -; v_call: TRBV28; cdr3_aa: ASITSGMVKTQY
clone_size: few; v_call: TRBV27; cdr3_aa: ASSPTGRNTQY
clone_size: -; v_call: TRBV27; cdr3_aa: ASKSWGYKNTEAF
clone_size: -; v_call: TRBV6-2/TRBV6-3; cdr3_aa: ASSYGLAGANEQF
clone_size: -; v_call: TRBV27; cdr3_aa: ASTPGANTGELF
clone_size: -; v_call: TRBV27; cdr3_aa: ASSLYPSGNEQF
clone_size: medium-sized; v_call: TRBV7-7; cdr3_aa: ASSGQGARSKNIQY
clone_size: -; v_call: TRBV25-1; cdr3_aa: ASSDYYDNEQF
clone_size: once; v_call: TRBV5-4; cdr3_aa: ASSSGFVTEAF
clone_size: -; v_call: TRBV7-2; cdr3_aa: ASSTRLAGELRAYNEQF
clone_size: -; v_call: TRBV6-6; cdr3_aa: ASSVREYGETQY
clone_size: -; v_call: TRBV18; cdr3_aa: ASSPQDRALDTGELF
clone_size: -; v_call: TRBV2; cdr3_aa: ASMVGQGLSGNTIY
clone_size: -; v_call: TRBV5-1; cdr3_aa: ASSLAPPGQGNEQY
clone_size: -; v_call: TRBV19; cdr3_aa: ASSATGGLDNSPLH
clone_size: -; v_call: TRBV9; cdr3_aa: ASSVGRPSKGVPEKLF
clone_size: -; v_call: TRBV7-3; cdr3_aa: ASSLGQFTEAF
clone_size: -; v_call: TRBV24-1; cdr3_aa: ATSDRNINTIY
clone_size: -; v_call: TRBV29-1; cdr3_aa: SVVRFRGAGTEAF
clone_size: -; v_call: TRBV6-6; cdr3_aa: ASRFTGNTEAF
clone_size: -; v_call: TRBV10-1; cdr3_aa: ASSESTRVGYT
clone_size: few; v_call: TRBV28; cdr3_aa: ASSSRQYYGYT
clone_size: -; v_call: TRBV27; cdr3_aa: ASKITSANSYEQY
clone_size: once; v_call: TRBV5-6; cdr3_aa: ASSAYGGGRGAEAF
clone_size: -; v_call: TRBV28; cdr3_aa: ASSLLTTGSEQY
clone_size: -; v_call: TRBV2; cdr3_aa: ASSTLDREDQPQH
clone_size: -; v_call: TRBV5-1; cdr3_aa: ASSLAPAGAQDGYT
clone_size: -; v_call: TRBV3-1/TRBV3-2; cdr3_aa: ASSQLGDYEQY
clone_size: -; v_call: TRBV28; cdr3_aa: ASVPGTTETGEQY
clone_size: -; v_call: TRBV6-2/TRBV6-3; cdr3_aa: ASSSRDTRRDTQY
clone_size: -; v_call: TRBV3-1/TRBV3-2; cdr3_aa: ASSHSGQGLLGYT
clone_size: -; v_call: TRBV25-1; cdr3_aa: ASGLAGASEQF
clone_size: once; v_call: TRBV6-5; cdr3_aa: ASSYDRDQPQH
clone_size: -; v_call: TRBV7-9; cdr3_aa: ASSTGGTGELF
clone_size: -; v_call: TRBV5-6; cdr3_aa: ASSFQWSGELF
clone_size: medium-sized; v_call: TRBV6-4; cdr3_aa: ASSVGETGELF
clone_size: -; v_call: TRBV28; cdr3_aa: AKETGLAGESSYNEQF
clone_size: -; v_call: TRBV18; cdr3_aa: ASSPRTGGAYEQY
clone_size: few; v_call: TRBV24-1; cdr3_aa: ATIIDTNTEAF
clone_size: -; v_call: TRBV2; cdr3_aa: ASKSQQGTYNEQF
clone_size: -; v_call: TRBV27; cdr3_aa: ASSLPPGGEAF
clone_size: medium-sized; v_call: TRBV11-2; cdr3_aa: ASSRDEYSPLH
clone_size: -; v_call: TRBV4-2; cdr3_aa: ASSQDLGLAGSGTGELF
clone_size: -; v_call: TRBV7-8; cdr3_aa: ASSPGGGVETQY
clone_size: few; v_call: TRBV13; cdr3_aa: ASSPGLSPGELF
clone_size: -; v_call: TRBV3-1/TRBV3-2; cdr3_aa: ASIPAGGRETQY
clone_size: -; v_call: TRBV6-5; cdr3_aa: ASSYWGGAGAF
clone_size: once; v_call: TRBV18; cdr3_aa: ASSPNLNMRAGGNTIY